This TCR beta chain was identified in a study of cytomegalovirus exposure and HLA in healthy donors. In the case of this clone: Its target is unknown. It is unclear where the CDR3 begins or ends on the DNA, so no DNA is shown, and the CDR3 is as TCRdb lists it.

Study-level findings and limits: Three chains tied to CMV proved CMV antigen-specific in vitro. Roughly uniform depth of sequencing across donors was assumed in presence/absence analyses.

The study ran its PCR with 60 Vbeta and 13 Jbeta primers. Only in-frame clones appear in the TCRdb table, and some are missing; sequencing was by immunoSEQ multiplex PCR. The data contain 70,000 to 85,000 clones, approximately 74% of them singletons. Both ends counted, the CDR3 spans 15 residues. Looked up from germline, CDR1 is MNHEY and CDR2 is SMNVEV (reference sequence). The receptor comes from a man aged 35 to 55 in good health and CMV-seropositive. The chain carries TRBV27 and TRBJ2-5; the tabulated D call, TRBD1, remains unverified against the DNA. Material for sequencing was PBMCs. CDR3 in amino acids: CASSFLAGQGETQYF.